This entry lists 20 T cell receptor beta chains sequenced from one sample in a study of early T cells in non-severe SARS-CoV-2 infection. TCRdb reanalysed the 5' RACE reads using MiXCR and keeps one entry per CDR3 protein. The data contain 30,000 to 40,000 distinct CDR3 sequences, around 6.8% of them singletons. Sequenced here: whole blood, sampled at baseline. All receptors come from an adult who was a healthcare worker with PCR-confirmed SARS-CoV-2 infection or an uninfected control (not recorded which).

The table lists this clonotype with many counts. The CDR3 coding sequence is TGTGCCATCAGTGAGGGGACTAGCAATGAGCAGTTCTTC. This codes for CAISEGTSNEQFF. V gene TRBV10-3 combines with J gene TRBJ2-1; 8 positions match TRBD2. Germline trimming cut 2 bases from V and 6 bases from J; bases unmatched to any gene: 0. The CDR3 loop spans 13 amino acids. Germline assignment: CDR1 ENHRY and CDR2 SYGVKD.

This clonotype was picked up many times. The gene calls are TRBV19 and TRBJ1-6; D possibly corresponds to TRBD1 (5 bases). Germline V CDR1 and CDR2: LNHDA, SQIVND (reference sequence). This CDR3 has 14 amino acids. With 4 bases removed from V and 9 bases from J, the gap between germline ends came to 13 bases. The CDR3: CASSSRGAGSPLHF. DNA for the CDR3: TGTGCCAGTAGTAGCCGGGGCGCGGGTTCACCCCTCCACTTT.

By frequency in the sample, this clonotype is medium-sized. V and J are TRBV9 and TRBJ2-7; a weak D match, TRBD2 (5 bases). Trimming removed 1 base from V and 5 bases from J, with 16 bases in between. Germline loops: CDR1 SGDLS, CDR2 YYNGEE. The CDR3 has 15 residues. This CDR3 reads CASSVRAGPIDEQYF. The CDR3 nucleotides are TGTGCCAGCAGCGTACGGGCGGGTCCAATCGACGAGCAGTACTTC.

The table lists this clonotype with many counts. Here the CDR3 reads CASSIGGQGFAEAFF. The CDR3 DNA reads TGCGCCAGCTCTATAGGAGGACAGGGGTTCGCTGAAGCTTTCTTT. The chain is built from TRBV4-3 and TRBJ1-1; 9 bases agree with TRBD1. CDR3 size: 15 residues. The germline V gene encodes CDR1 LGHNA and CDR2 YSLEER. V lost 8 bases and J lost 6; bases outside the gene matches: 13.

This clonotype was seen only a few times. The chain uses TRBV7-3 and TRBJ2-2; 9 bases fit TRBD2. CDR1 SGHTA and CDR2 FQGTGA come from the germline V gene. The CDR3 runs to 21 residues. V trimming: 2 bases; J trimming: 5 bases; junction bases outside the gene matches: 21. Here the CDR3 DNA reads TGTGCCAGCAGCTTATTTGGTTCTCCTGGCGGGAGGGCCTGGAAAACCGGGGAGCTGTTTTTT. It specifies CASSLFGSPGGRAWKTGELFF.

This clonotype has at least ten counts. The rearrangement uses TRBV7-8 and TRBJ2-2; TRBD2 aligns across 14 bases. V shed 2 bases and J 3 bases; nucleotides not matched to a gene: 17. Per germline, CDR1 SGHVS and CDR2 FQNEAQ. The CDR3 totals 22 residues. The CDR3 nucleotides are TGTGCCAGCAGCTTATTTGTCCTACCGGGACTAGCGGGAGAGGGGGACACCGGGGAGCTGTTTTTT. Protein: CASSLFVLPGLAGEGDTGELFF.

This clonotype was seen a handful of times. The genes are TRBV10-3 and TRBJ2-1, with 8 bases lining up with TRBD2. V shed 3 bases and J 10 bases; nucleotides not matched to a gene: 14. The CDR3 runs to 16 residues. Looked up from germline, CDR1 is ENHRY and CDR2 is SYGVKD. CDR3 DNA sequence: TGTGCCATCAGTGATGGGTTGACTGGGACTAGTTCCGAGCAGTTCTTC. As protein: CAISDGLTGTSSEQFF.

Many counts were recorded for this clonotype. In DNA form, the CDR3 reads TGTGCCAGCTCACCAACGGACGGCTACACTGAAGCTTTCTTT. Amino acids: CASSPTDGYTEAFF. The chain uses TRBV18 and TRBJ1-1; D gene unclear. Germline V gene sequence: CDR1 KGHSH, CDR2 LQKENI. This CDR3 contains 14 residues. The V end was cut by 2 bases, the J end by 3 bases, with 10 bases between.

This clonotype was observed a handful of times. The V call is TRBV5-4, the J call TRBJ2-1; TRBD1 aligns across 8 bases. CDR3 length: 13 residues. The germline V gene has CDR1 SGHNT and CDR2 YYREEE (reference sequence). The ends lost 7 bases at V and 6 bases at J; junction bases unmatched: 6. CDR3 sequence reads: CASGQGAVNEQFF. The CDR3 region has the DNA TGTGCCAGCGGACAGGGCGCGGTCAATGAGCAGTTCTTC.

This clonotype was found a few times. The rearrangement links TRBV28 to TRBJ1-1; the D is unclear. V lost 0 bases and J lost 6, with 2 bases in between. CDR1 is MDHEN and CDR2 is SYDVKM in the germline V gene. The CDR3 sequence is 11 residues long. The CDR3 here is CASSLWAEAFF. The CDR3 coding sequence is TGTGCCAGCAGTTTATGGGCTGAAGCTTTCTTT.

In this sample, this clonotype turned up many times. The genes are TRBV4-3 and TRBJ2-1; D not certain. The CDR3 sequence is 15 residues long. V gave up 1 base and J gave up 2 bases, with 9 bases separating them. The V gene's germline CDR1 is LGHNA and CDR2 YSLEER. The CDR3 sequence: CASSQASLPYNEQFF. In DNA form, the CDR3 reads TGCGCCAGCAGCCAAGCATCACTCCCCTACAATGAGCAGTTCTTC.

This clonotype was counted a few times. The V call is TRBV7-3, the J call TRBJ2-1; D is tentatively TRBD1 or TRBD2 (6 bases each). CDR3 size: 17 residues. The germline CDR1 and CDR2 sequences are SGHTA and FQGTGA. V gave up 5 bases and J gave up 0 bases, with 17 bases separating them. DNA for the CDR3: TGTGCCAGCAGCCCCCGGGGGCCTCAAAGCTCCTACAATGAGCAGTTCTTC. Protein: CASSPRGPQSSYNEQFF.

The sample holds many counts of this clonotype. The chain uses TRBV29-1 and TRBJ1-2; perhaps TRBD1 as D (5 bases). Germline assignment: CDR1 SQVTM and CDR2 ANQGSEA. Trimming took 4 bases from V and 6 from J, leaving 6 bases between them. The CDR3 is 10 residues long. CDR3 in DNA: TGCAGCGTTGCCAGGGATGGCTACACCTTC. Translating gives CSVARDGYTF.

The chain employs TRBV7-9 and TRBJ2-7; D is unclear. The CDR3 contains 12 residues. The V gene's germline CDR1 is SEHNR and CDR2 FQNEAQ (reference sequence). Trimming removed 5 bases from V and 3 bases from J, with 8 bases in between. The CDR3 loop reads CASSLHSYEQYF. As DNA, the CDR3 is TGTGCCAGCAGCCTCCACAGCTACGAGCAGTACTTC.

This clonotype was seen more than once but under ten times. The chain is built from TRBV5-1 and TRBJ2-1, with 9 bases that match TRBD2. Trimming cost V 2 bases and J 6 bases; bases outside gene matches: 3. CDR3 length equals 14 residues. CDR1 is SGHRS and CDR2 is YFSETQ in the germline V gene. CDR3: CASSFIAGANEQFF. CDR3 sequence (DNA): TGCGCCAGCAGCTTTATAGCGGGGGCCAATGAGCAGTTCTTC.

This chain connects TRBV28 to TRBJ2-3; D not resolved. This CDR3 spans 16 amino acids. Germline values: CDR1 MDHEN, CDR2 SYDVKM. The V gene lost 3 bases and the J gene lost 6 bases, with 19 bases spanning the gap. The CDR3 protein is CASSFGAGEIFDTQYF. The CDR3 coding sequence is TGTGCCAGCAGTTTCGGTGCCGGAGAAATTTTTGATACGCAGTATTTT.

This clonotype was recorded at least ten times. For the CDR3, the DNA is TGTGCCAGCAGAATAGCGGGAGGGACATGGGACGATGAGCAGTTCTTC. Amino acids: CASRIAGGTWDDEQFF. This chain links TRBV7-8 with TRBJ2-1; 11 bases agree with TRBD2. CDR1 is SGHVS and CDR2 is FQNEAQ in the germline V gene. V lost 6 bases, J lost 8 bases, and 12 bases stayed unmatched. There are 16 residues in the CDR3.

This clonotype was observed a few times. The J gene is TRBJ2-4, the V gene TRBV7-9, with 8 nucleotides matching TRBD2. The CDR3 sequence is 14 residues long. Looked up from germline, CDR1 is SEHNR and CDR2 is FQNEAQ (reference sequence). Unmatched junction bases numbered 10, after V lost 5 bases and J lost 10 bases. The CDR3 protein is CASSTIAGIQIQYF. Written as DNA, the CDR3 is TGTGCCAGCAGCACGATAGCGGGAATCCAGATTCAGTACTTC.

This chain joins TRBV6-6 and TRBJ2-2; TRBD1 matches at 7 bases. The CDR3 loop spans 15 amino acids. V lost 5 bases to trimming and J lost 1 base; unmatched junction nucleotides: 4. From germline, CDR1 is MNHNY and CDR2 SVGAGI (reference sequence). In DNA, the CDR3 is TGTGCCAGCAGTACGGGACAGAGGAACACCGGGGAGCTGTTTTTT. Translated, it gives CASSTGQRNTGELFF.

The chain combines TRBV5-6 with TRBJ1-5, with D maybe TRBD1 (5 bases). Germline lookup yields CDR1 SGHDT and CDR2 YYEEEE. The V end lost 1 base, the J end lost 5 bases, and 13 bases lay between the germline ends. The CDR3 has 15 amino acids. CDR3 region: CASSLWPGSYQPQHF. The CDR3 DNA reads as TGTGCCAGCAGCTTGTGGCCAGGGAGTTATCAGCCCCAGCATTTT.